Reported below is one T cell receptor beta chain. Its antigen is currently not known. Base qualities are missing; no much larger clone stands one base away. Based on the germline V gene (reference sequence), the CDR1 and CDR2 sequences are SEHNR and FQNEAQ. Trimming at the junction amounts to 5 bases on V and 8 bases on J, and the germline ends lie 19 bases apart. The CDR3, from cysteine to phenylalanine, totals 14 residues. Only the CDR3 DNA is retained, 42 bases long and in frame from the first base. This specimen comes from a study of OX40 agonist ivuxolimab in advanced cancers. Looking at the study overall: The costimulatory receptor OX40 (CD134) was targeted by ivuxolimab, a fully human IgG2 agonistic monoclonal antibody. Intravenous ivuxolimab was administered to patients every 2 weeks at six dose levels: 0.01, 0.1, 0.3, 1.5, 3 and 10 mg/kg. Of the approximately 50 dose-escalation patients, hepatocellular carcinoma was present in about 20, melanoma in approximately 15, renal cell carcinoma in 9 and head and neck cancer in 9. In the dose-escalation cohort, more than 75% of patients were male, and the mean age was roughly 60 years, with a range of roughly 20 to 85. Prior anti-PD-1, anti-PD-L1 or anti-CTLA-4 therapy was permitted, and checkpoint inhibitors had been received by 30% to 40% of dose-escalation patients. Partial responses were achieved by three dose-escalation patients, of whom one had hepatocellular carcinoma and two had cutaneous melanoma. The point of sequencing TCRbeta in the periphery was to test whether ivuxolimab changed TCR sequence diversity and drove clonal T-cell expansion. The monotherapy dose-escalation portion (N of about 47 patients) of the phase I ivuxolimab trial is reported in the paper. Study-wide conclusions, independent of this receptor: The antigen specificity of the clonally expanded peripheral T cells was not determined. Clonal expansion of both CD4+ and CD8+ blood T cells was observed from baseline to week 6 at doses 0.1 to 3.0 mg/kg. After ivuxolimab, more expanded clones were found on average in CD8+ T cells than in CD4+ T cells. Low levels of normalized T-cell clonal expansion were also seen in some patients who did not respond. In the 0.1-3.0 mg/kg groups, partial responders were among the patients with the lowest normalized peripheral clonal expansion, particularly in CD8+ T cells.

The trial excluded patients who had a history of autoimmune disease or were on systemic immunosuppression. Peripheral blood for TCR sequencing was collected from all dose cohorts at baseline, on cycle 4 day 1, and on cycle 7 day 1. Samples were obtained from an open-label, multicenter, first-in-human phase I dose-escalation trial of ivuxolimab. Adults with locally advanced or metastatic head and neck squamous cell, hepatocellular, melanoma or renal cell carcinoma were enrolled in the trial. CD4+ and CD8+ T cells were sorted separately from peripheral blood before TCR sequencing. Genomic DNA was extracted from sorted cells for sequencing of the TCRbeta CDR3 region. The immunoSEQ Assay was used to sequence the TCRbeta CDR3 regions. TCRdb's version of the immuneACCESS table is confined to in-frame rearrangements and falls short of the full clone set. An unresolved V gene accounts for under half of the shortfall where checked; the remainder is of unknown origin. This sample lists 90,000 or so clones; around 90% were detected once. Together, the top ten hold 2% to 3% of the sample.

The sequence is built from TRBV7-9 and TRBJ2-7, with TRBD1 as a weak D call on 6 bases. This clonotype originated in an adult with an advanced solid tumor such as melanoma, head and neck, liver or kidney cancer. This specimen was CD4+ or CD8+ T cells sorted from blood, taken in a trial of the OX40 agonist ivuxolimab. CDR3 region: CASSVQGSSPQQYF. The bases are TGTGCCAGCAGCGTACAGGGCTCCTCTCCCCAGCAGTACTTC. With the portions outside the CDR3 filled from the reference TRBV7-9 and TRBJ2-7 genes, the complete variable region becomes DTGVSQNPRHKITKRGQNVTFRCDPISEHNRLYWYRQTLGQGPEFLTYFQNEAQLEKSRLLSDRFSAERPKGSFSTLEIQRTEQGDSAMYLCASSVQGSSPQQYFGPGTRLTVT.